The rows below give T cell receptor beta chains drawn from one sample of a study of early T cells in non-severe SARS-CoV-2 infection. TCRdb processed the 5' RACE reads anew with MiXCR; each CDR3 protein has one entry. The sample holds fewer than 55,000 distinct CDR3 sequences, less than 9.5% seen once. The material sequenced was whole blood. These receptors were obtained from an adult who was a healthcare worker with PCR-confirmed SARS-CoV-2 infection or an uninfected control (not recorded which). CDR3s include the opening cysteine and the closing phenylalanine or tryptophan. Fields, in order: CDR3 protein, clone size, J gene, V gene. For some rows the clone size is stated as once, few or many, or as a class when expanded; others skip it.

CDR3 protein: CASSLAQTSTDTQYF
clone size: NA
J gene: TRBJ2-3
V gene: TRBV7-9

CDR3 protein: CASSRAGTGTEKLFF
clone size: many
J gene: TRBJ1-4
V gene: TRBV6-2/TRBV6-3

CDR3 protein: CASRTSGGRTHEQYF
clone size: many
J gene: TRBJ2-7
V gene: TRBV27

CDR3 protein: CASSLERTSAMETQYF
clone size: few
J gene: TRBJ2-5
V gene: TRBV5-4

CDR3 protein: CASSFSGGADTQYF
clone size: many
J gene: TRBJ2-3
V gene: TRBV5-8

CDR3 protein: CASTVGAGRSNEQFF
clone size: NA
J gene: TRBJ2-1
V gene: TRBV6-2/TRBV6-3

CDR3 protein: CASSQEGQGAGEQFF
clone size: many
J gene: TRBJ2-1
V gene: TRBV4-2

CDR3 protein: CASSRFNPSYEQYF
clone size: many
J gene: TRBJ2-7
V gene: TRBV6-5

CDR3 protein: CASSDSEGNADTQYF
clone size: many
J gene: TRBJ2-3
V gene: TRBV6-4

CDR3 protein: CASSLPRDRGSGELFF
clone size: many
J gene: TRBJ2-2
V gene: TRBV3-1

CDR3 protein: CSAGDYEQYF
clone size: many
J gene: TRBJ2-7
V gene: TRBV20-1

CDR3 protein: CSVGRGLPSDEQFF
clone size: NA
J gene: TRBJ2-1
V gene: TRBV29-1

CDR3 protein: CAIGARGRIADTQYF
clone size: NA
J gene: TRBJ2-3
V gene: TRBV10-3

CDR3 protein: CSVERDRGPTEAFF
clone size: many
J gene: TRBJ1-1
V gene: TRBV29-1